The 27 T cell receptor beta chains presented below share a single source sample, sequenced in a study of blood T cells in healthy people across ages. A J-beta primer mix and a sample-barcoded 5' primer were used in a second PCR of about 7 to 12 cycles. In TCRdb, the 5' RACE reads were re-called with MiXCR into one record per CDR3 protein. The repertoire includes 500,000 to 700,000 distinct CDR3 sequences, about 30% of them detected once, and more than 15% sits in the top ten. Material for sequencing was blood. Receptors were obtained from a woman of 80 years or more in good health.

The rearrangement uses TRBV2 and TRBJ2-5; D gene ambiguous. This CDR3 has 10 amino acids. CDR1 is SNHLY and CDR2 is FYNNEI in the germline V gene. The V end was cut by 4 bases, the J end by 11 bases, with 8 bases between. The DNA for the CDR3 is TGTGCCAGCAGTGGGGCGGAGCAGTACTTC. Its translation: CASSGAEQYF.

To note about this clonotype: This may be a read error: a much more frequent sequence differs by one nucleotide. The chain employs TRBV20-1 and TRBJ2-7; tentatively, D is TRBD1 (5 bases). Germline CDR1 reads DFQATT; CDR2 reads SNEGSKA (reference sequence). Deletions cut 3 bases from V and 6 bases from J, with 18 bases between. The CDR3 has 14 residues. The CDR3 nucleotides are TGCAGTGCTAGTCCCGAAGGGGTCTTGTGCGAGCAGTACTTC. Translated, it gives CSASPEGVLCEQYF.

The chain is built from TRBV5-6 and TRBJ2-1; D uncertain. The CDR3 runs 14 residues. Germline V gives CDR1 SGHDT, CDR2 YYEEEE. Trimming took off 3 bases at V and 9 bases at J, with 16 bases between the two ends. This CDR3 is CASSWGSSQTEQFF. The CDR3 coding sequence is TGTGCCAGCAGCTGGGGTAGCAGTCAGACTGAGCAGTTCTTC.

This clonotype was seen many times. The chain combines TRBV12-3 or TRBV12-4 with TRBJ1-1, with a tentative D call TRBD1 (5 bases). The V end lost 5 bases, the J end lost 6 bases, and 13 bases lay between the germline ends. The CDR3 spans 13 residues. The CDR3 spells CASSTGTIAEAFF. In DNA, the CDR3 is TGTGCCAGCAGTACCGGGACTATAGCTGAAGCTTTCTTT.

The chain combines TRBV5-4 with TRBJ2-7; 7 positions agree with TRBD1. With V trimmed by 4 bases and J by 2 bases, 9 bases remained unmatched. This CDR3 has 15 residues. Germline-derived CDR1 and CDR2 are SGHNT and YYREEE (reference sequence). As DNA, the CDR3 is TGTGCCAGCAGCCCTACCGGGACAGCTACCTACGAGCAGTACTTC. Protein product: CASSPTGTATYEQYF.

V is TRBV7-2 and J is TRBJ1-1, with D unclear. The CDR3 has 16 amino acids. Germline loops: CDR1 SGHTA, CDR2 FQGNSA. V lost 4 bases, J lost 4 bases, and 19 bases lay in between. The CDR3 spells CASSSQGRSPGTEAFF. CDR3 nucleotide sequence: TGTGCCAGCAGCTCACAAGGACGCTCCCCCGGCACTGAAGCTTTCTTT.

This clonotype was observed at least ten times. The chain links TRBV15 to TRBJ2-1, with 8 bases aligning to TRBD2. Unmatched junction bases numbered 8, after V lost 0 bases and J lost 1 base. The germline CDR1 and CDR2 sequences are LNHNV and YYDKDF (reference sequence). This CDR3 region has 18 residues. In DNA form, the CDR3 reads TGTGCCACCAGCAGAGACCTCACTAGCGGCCGATCCTACAATGAGCAGTTCTTC. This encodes CATSRDLTSGRSYNEQFF.

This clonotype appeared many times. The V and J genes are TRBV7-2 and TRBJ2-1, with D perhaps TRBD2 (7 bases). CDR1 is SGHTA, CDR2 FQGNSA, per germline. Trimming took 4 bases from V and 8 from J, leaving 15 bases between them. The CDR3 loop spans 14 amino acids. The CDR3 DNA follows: TGTGCCAGCAGCTCAGTGGGGGGGCTCGATGAGCAGTTCTTC. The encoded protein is CASSSVGGLDEQFF.

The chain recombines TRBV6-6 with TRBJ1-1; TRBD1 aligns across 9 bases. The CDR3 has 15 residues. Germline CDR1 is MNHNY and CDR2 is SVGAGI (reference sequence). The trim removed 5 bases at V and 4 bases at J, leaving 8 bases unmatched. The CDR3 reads CASSQPTGGGTEAFF. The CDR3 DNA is TGTGCCAGCAGTCAACCCACAGGGGGCGGCACTGAAGCTTTCTTT.

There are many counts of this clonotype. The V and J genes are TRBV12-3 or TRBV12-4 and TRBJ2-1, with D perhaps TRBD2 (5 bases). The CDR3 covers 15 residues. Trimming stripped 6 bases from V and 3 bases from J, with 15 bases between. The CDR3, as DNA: TGTGCCAGCAGCCTAGCAAAATCATACTACAATGAGCAGTTCTTC. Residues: CASSLAKSYYNEQFF.

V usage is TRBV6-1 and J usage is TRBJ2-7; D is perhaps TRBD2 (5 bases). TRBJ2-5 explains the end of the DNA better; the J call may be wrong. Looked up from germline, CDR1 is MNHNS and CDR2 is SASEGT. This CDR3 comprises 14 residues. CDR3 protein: CASSEETGEETQYF. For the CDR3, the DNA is TGTGCCAGCAGTGAAGAAACCGGGGAGGAGACCCAGTACTTC.

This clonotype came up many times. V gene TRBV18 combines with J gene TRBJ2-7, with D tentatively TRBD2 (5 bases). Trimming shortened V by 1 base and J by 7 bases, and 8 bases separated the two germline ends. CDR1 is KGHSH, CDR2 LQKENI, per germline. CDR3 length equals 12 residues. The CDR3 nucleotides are TGTGCCAGCTCACCACTCGAGGGAGAGCAGTACTTC. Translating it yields CASSPLEGEQYF.

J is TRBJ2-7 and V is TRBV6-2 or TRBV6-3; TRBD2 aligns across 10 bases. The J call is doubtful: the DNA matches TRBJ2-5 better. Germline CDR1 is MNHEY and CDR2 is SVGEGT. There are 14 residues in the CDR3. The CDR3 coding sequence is TGTGCCAGTCGACTAGCGGGCCCCCAAGAGACCCAGTACTTC. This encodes CASRLAGPQETQYF.

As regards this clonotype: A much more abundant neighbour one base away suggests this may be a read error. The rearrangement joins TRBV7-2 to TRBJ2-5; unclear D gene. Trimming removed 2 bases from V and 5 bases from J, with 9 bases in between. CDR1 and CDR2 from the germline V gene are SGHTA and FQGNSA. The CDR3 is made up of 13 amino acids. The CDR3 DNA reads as TGTGCCAGCAGCTTATCGAGATGTGAGACCCAGTACTTC. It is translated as CASSLSRCETQYF.

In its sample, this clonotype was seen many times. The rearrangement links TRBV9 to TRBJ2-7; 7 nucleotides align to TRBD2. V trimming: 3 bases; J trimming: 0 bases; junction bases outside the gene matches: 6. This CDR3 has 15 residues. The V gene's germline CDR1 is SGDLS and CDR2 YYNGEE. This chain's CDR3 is CASSAGRASSYEQYF. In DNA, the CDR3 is TGTGCCAGCAGCGCGGGGAGGGCCAGCTCCTACGAGCAGTACTTC.

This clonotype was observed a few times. CDR3 DNA: TGCGCCAGCAGCTTGGTCCCGACTAGCTCCGGAGATACGCAGTATTTT. Amino acids: CASSLVPTSSGDTQYF. The chain joins TRBV5-1 to TRBJ2-3; 7 positions agree with TRBD2. After removal of 0 bases from V and 5 bases from J, the junction contained 9 bases not matched to a gene. CDR1 and CDR2 (germline): SGHRS, YFSETQ. The CDR3 runs to 16 residues.

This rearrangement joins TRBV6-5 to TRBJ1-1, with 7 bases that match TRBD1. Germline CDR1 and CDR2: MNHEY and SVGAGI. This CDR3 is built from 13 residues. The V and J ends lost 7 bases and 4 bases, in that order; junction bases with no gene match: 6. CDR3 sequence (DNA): TGTGCCAGCACTCGGACAGGAGGCACTGAAGCTTTCTTT. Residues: CASTRTGGTEAFF.

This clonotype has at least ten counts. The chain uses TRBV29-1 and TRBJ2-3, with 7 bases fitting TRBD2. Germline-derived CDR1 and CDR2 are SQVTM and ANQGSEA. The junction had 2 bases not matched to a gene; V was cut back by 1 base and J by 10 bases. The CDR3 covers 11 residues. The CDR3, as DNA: TGCAGCGTTGAAGGGGGAGGGGCGCAGTATTTT. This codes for CSVEGGGAQYF.

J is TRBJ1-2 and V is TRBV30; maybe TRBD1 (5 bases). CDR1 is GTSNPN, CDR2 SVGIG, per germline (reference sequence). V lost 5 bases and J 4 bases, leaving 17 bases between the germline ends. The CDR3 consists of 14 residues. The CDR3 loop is CAWVIGQGSYGYTF. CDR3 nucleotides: TGTGCCTGGGTAATTGGGCAGGGTAGCTATGGCTACACCTTC.

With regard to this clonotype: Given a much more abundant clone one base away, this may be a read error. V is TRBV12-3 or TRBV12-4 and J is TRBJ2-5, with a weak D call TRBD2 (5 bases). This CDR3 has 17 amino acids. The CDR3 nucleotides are TGTGCCAGCAGTACCCGAGGGCTAGCTCGATTTCAAGAGGCCCAGTACTTC. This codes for CASSTRGLARFQEAQYF.

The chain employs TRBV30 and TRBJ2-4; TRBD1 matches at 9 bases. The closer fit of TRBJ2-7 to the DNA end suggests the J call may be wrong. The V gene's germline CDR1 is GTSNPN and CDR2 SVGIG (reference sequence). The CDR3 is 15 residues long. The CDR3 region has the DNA TGTGCCTGGAGTGACTACAGGGGGCGCACCTACGAGCAGTACTTC. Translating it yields CAWSDYRGRTYEQYF.

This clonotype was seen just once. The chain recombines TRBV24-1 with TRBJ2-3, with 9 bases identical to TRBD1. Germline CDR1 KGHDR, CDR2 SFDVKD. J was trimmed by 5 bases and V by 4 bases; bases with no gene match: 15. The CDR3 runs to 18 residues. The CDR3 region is CATSDPGTGFSGGDTQYF. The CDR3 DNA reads TGTGCCACCAGTGACCCGGGGACAGGGTTTTCCGGGGGAGATACGCAGTATTTT.

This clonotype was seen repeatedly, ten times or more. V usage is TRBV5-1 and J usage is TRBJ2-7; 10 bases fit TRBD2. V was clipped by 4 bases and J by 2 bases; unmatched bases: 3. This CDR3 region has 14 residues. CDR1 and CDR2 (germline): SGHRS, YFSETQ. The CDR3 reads CASSQRGGAYEQYF. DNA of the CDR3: TGCGCCAGCAGCCAGCGGGGGGGAGCCTACGAGCAGTACTTC.

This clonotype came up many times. CDR3 nucleotides: TGTGCCAGCAGCCTGGTAGCGGGGGGTGCCATTCAGTACTTC. Encoded protein: CASSLVAGGAIQYF. The chain couples TRBV3-1 to TRBJ2-4; 10 bases agree with TRBD2. Germline lookup yields CDR1 LGHDT and CDR2 YNNKEL (reference sequence). The CDR3 totals 14 residues. V lost 4 bases, J lost 9 bases, and 6 bases stayed unmatched.

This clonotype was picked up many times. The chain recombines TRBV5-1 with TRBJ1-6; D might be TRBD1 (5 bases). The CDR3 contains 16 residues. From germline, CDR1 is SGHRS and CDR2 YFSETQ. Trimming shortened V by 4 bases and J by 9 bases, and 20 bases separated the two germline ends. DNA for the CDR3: TGCGCCAGCAGCCCAACCGGTGGGGGGGGAATTTCACCCCTCCACTTT. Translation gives CASSPTGGGGISPLHF.

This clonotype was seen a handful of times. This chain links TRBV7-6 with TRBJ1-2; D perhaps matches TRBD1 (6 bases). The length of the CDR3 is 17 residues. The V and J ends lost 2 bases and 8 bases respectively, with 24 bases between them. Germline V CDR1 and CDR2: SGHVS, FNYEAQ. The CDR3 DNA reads TGTGCCAGCAGCTTAACGGAGGGAGGGGGACCACGCCTCGGCTACACCTTC. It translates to CASSLTEGGGPRLGYTF.

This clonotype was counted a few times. The CDR3 loop reads CASSLDLATGEQYF. The CDR3 DNA reads as TGTGCCAGCAGCTTAGACCTAGCAACAGGCGAGCAGTACTTC. The J gene is TRBJ2-7, the V gene TRBV7-2; D assignment may be TRBD1 or TRBD2 (5 bases each). The CDR3 extends over 14 amino acids. V lost 1 base, J lost 6 bases, and 13 bases lay in between. Germline loops: CDR1 SGHTA, CDR2 FQGNSA.